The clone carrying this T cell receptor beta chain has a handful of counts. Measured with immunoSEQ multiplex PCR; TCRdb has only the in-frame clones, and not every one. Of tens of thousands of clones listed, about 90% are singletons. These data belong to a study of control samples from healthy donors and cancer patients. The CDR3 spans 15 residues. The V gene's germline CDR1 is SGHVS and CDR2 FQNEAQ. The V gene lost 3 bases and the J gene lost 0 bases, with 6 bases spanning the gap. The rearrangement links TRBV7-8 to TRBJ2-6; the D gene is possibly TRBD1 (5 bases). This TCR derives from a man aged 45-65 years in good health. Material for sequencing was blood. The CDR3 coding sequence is TGTGCCAGCAGCTTTCAGGGCTCTGGGGCCAACGTCCTGACTTTC. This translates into CASSFQGSGANVLTF.